These T cell receptor beta chains were read from a single sample in a study of CD39 and CD103 CD8 tumor-infiltrating T cells. TCRdb's table, derived via immunoSEQ multiplex PCR, lists solely in-frame clones and lacks some. The sample has thousands of clones, 72% seen once. Input material: CD8+ T cells sorted from blood. The receptors shown here come from a human donor with head and neck squamous cell carcinoma. Both conserved end residues are part of each CDR3. D genes are given only for firm matches. Rows give clone size only sometimes, using once, few, many, or a class for an expanded clone.

d_gene: NA; j_gene: TRBJ1-4; v_gene: TRBV27; abundance: few; CDR3aa: CASSLKYQATNEKLFF; CDR3nt: TGTGCCAGCAGCCTGAAGTATCAGGCTACTAATGAAAAACTGTTTTTT
d_gene: NA; j_gene: TRBJ1-4; v_gene: TRBV13; abundance: few; CDR3aa: CASSLASNEKLFF; CDR3nt: TGTGCCAGCAGCCTTGCGAGTAATGAAAAACTGTTTTTT
d_gene: TRBD1; j_gene: TRBJ1-3; v_gene: TRBV7-9; abundance: medium-sized; CDR3aa: CASSPRTGGTEGNTIYF; CDR3nt: TGTGCCAGCAGCCCCCGGACAGGGGGTACGGAGGGAAACACCATATATTTT
d_gene: NA; j_gene: TRBJ2-1; v_gene: TRBV7-2; abundance: NA; CDR3aa: CASKGSSVPYNEQFF; CDR3nt: TGTGCCAGCAAGGGGTCTAGCGTGCCCTACAATGAGCAGTTCTTC
d_gene: NA; j_gene: TRBJ2-1; v_gene: TRBV30; abundance: NA; CDR3aa: CAWSVPRVRNEQFF; CDR3nt: TGTGCCTGGAGTGTACCCAGGGTTAGGAATGAGCAGTTCTTC
d_gene: TRBD2; j_gene: TRBJ2-1; v_gene: TRBV4-1; abundance: few; CDR3aa: CATSTSGGPNEQFF; CDR3nt: TGCGCCACCTCGACTAGCGGGGGCCCCAATGAGCAGTTCTTC
d_gene: NA; j_gene: TRBJ2-1; v_gene: TRBV7-6; abundance: few; CDR3aa: CASSPGPARGEQFF; CDR3nt: TGTGCCAGCAGCCCAGGACCGGCCCGGGGTGAGCAGTTCTTC
d_gene: NA; j_gene: TRBJ2-7; v_gene: TRBV4-1; abundance: medium-sized; CDR3aa: CASSQEYPSVEYEQYF; CDR3nt: TGCGCCAGCAGCCAAGAGTATCCTAGCGTGGAATACGAGCAGTACTTC
d_gene: TRBD1; j_gene: TRBJ2-2; v_gene: TRBV6-4; abundance: NA; CDR3aa: CASSETGGNTGELFF; CDR3nt: TGTGCCAGCAGCGAGACAGGGGGTAACACCGGGGAGCTGTTTTTT
d_gene: NA; j_gene: TRBJ2-3; v_gene: TRBV9; abundance: NA; CDR3aa: CASSVAVDSTDTQYF; CDR3nt: TGTGCCAGCAGCGTAGCTGTAGATAGCACAGATACGCAGTATTTT
d_gene: NA; j_gene: TRBJ1-1; v_gene: TRBV30; abundance: NA; CDR3aa: CAWTRHTEAFF; CDR3nt: TGTGCCTGGACCAGGCACACTGAAGCTTTCTTT
d_gene: TRBD1; j_gene: TRBJ1-2; v_gene: TRBV14; abundance: NA; CDR3aa: CASSQSLTGGAHGYTF; CDR3nt: TGTGCCAGCAGCCAATCCTTGACAGGGGGCGCCCATGGCTACACCTTC
d_gene: TRBD1; j_gene: TRBJ1-2; v_gene: TRBV6-4; abundance: NA; CDR3aa: CASSDEGTGIGYTF; CDR3nt: TGTGCCAGCAGTGATGAGGGGACAGGGATCGGCTACACCTTC
d_gene: NA; j_gene: TRBJ1-2; v_gene: TRBV5-5; abundance: NA; CDR3aa: CASTLDYGYTF; CDR3nt: TGTGCCAGCACCCTAGACTATGGCTACACCTTC
d_gene: NA; j_gene: TRBJ2-2; v_gene: TRBV10-3; abundance: NA; CDR3aa: CAISESEGGLDTGELFF; CDR3nt: TGTGCCATCAGTGAGTCAGAGGGGGGGCTGGACACCGGGGAGCTGTTTTTT
d_gene: NA; j_gene: TRBJ1-6; v_gene: TRBV7-9; abundance: few; CDR3aa: CASRVDEGSPLHF; CDR3nt: TGTGCCAGCAGAGTCGACGAGGGTTCACCCCTCCACTTT
d_gene: TRBD1; j_gene: TRBJ1-6; v_gene: TRBV6-1; abundance: NA; CDR3aa: CASSELRTGGNSPLHF; CDR3nt: TGTGCCAGCAGTGAACTACGGACAGGGGGCAATTCACCCCTCCACTTT
d_gene: NA; j_gene: TRBJ1-1; v_gene: TRBV27; abundance: NA; CDR3aa: CASSSGSTEAFF; CDR3nt: TGTGCCAGCAGTTCGGGGAGCACTGAAGCTTTCTTT
d_gene: NA; j_gene: TRBJ1-3; v_gene: TRBV30; abundance: few; CDR3aa: CAWSAGDGVSGNTIYF; CDR3nt: TGTGCCTGGAGCGCGGGGGACGGAGTCTCTGGAAACACCATATATTTT
d_gene: TRBD2; j_gene: TRBJ2-2; v_gene: TRBV27; abundance: NA; CDR3aa: CASALASGVGELFF; CDR3nt: TGTGCCAGCGCCCTGGCTAGCGGGGTCGGGGAGCTGTTTTTT
d_gene: NA; j_gene: TRBJ2-1; v_gene: TRBV27; abundance: NA; CDR3aa: CASSLSVSGNEQFF; CDR3nt: TGTGCCAGCAGTTTATCGGTTTCGGGGAATGAGCAGTTCTTC
d_gene: NA; j_gene: TRBJ1-1; v_gene: TRBV6-6; abundance: few; CDR3aa: CASSSGGGMNTEAFF; CDR3nt: TGTGCCAGCAGTTCGGGGGGGGGCATGAACACTGAAGCTTTCTTT
d_gene: NA; j_gene: TRBJ2-1; v_gene: TRBV15; abundance: NA; CDR3aa: CATSRDPDGLEQFF; CDR3nt: TGTGCCACCAGCAGAGACCCCGACGGACTCGAGCAGTTCTTC
d_gene: NA; j_gene: TRBJ2-7; v_gene: TRBV19; abundance: NA; CDR3aa: CASSITAGQSYEQYF; CDR3nt: TGTGCCAGTAGTATAACGGCAGGGCAGTCCTACGAGCAGTACTTC
d_gene: NA; j_gene: TRBJ2-3; v_gene: TRBV28; abundance: NA; CDR3aa: CASSLIMAGIFTDTQYF; CDR3nt: TGTGCCAGCAGTTTAATAATGGCAGGGATTTTCACAGATACGCAGTATTTT
d_gene: NA; j_gene: TRBJ2-3; v_gene: TRBV27; abundance: once; CDR3aa: CASSLYKGGTDTQYF; CDR3nt: TGTGCCAGCAGTTTATATAAGGGGGGCACAGATACGCAGTATTTT